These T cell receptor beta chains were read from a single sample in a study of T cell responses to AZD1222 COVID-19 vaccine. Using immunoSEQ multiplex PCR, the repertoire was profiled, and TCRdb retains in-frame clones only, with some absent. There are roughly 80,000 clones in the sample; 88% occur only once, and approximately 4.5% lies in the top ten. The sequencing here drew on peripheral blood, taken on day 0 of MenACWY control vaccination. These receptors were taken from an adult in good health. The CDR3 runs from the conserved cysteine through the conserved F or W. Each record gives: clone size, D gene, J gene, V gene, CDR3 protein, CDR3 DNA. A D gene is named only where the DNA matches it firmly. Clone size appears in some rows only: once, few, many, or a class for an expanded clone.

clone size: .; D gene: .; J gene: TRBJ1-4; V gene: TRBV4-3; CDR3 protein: CASSQDIRGTTNEKLFF; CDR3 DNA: TGCGCCAGCAGCCAAGATATTAGGGGAACAACTAATGAAAAACTGTTTTTT
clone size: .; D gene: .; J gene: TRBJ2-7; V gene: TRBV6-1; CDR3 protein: CASSEVDDEQYF; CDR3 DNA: TGTGCCAGCAGTGAAGTGGACGACGAGCAGTACTTC
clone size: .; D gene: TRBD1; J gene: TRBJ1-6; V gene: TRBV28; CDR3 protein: CASSLTGGYNSPLHF; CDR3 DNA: TGTGCCAGCAGTTTGACAGGGGGCTATAATTCACCCCTCCACTTT
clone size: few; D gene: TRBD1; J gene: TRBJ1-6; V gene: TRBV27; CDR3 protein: CATSLRGRRGPYNSPLHF; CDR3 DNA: TGTGCCACTTCACTAAGGGGGCGCAGGGGCCCCTATAATTCACCCCTCCACTTT
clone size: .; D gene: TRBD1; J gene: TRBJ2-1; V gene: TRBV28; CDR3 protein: CASSGGFGQGMGEQFF; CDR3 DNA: TGTGCCAGCAGTGGGGGTTTTGGACAGGGAATGGGAGAGCAGTTCTTC
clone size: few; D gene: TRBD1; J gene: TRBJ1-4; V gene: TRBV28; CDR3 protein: CASSFSSGTGGEKLFF; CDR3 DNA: TGTGCCAGCAGTTTCTCTAGTGGGACAGGTGGGGAAAAACTGTTTTTT
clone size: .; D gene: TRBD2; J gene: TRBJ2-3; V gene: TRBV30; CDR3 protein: CAGISSGRTDTQYF; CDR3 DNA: TGTGCCGGGATTTCTAGCGGGAGGACAGATACGCAGTATTTT
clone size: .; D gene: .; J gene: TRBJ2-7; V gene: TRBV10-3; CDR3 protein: CAISEGQESSYEQYF; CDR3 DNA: TGTGCCATCAGTGAAGGGCAGGAAAGCTCCTACGAGCAGTACTTC
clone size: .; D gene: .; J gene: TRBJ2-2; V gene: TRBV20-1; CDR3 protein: CSASSVAGELFF; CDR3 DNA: TGCAGTGCTAGTAGTGTTGCAGGGGAGCTGTTTTTT
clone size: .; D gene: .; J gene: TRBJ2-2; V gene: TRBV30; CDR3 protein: CAWSSDYTGELFF; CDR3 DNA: TGTGCCTGGAGCTCCGACTACACCGGGGAGCTGTTTTTT
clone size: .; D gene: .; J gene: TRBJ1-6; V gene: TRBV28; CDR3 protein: CASSLYAGTSSPLHF; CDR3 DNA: TGTGCCAGCAGTTTATATGCAGGGACAAGTTCACCCCTCCACTTT
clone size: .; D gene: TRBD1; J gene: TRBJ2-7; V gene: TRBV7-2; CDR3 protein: CASSGSKGARVTYEQYF; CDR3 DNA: TGTGCCAGCAGCGGGTCAAAGGGGGCGAGGGTCACGTACGAGCAGTACTTC
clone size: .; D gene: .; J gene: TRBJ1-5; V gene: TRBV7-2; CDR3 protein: CASSLITGGQPQHF; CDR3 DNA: TGTGCCAGCAGCTTAATCACGGGAGGGCAGCCCCAGCATTTT
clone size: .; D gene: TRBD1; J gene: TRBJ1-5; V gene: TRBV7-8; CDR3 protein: CASSLPGTGGGQPQHF; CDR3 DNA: TGTGCCAGCAGCTTACCCGGGACAGGGGGGGGTCAGCCCCAGCATTTT
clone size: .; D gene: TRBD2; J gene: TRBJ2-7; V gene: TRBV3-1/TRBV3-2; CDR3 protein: CASSPTSGTGYEQYF; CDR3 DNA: TGTGCCAGCAGCCCGACTAGCGGGACCGGGTACGAGCAGTACTTC
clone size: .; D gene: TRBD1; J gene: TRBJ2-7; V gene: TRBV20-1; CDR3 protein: CSASRRGYEQYF; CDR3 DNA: TGCAGTGCTAGTCGCAGGGGGTACGAGCAGTACTTC
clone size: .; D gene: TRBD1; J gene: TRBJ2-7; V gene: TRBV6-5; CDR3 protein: CASRTGGTETRGQYF; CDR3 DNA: TGTGCCAGCCGGACAGGGGGCACGGAAACGAGGGGGCAGTACTTC
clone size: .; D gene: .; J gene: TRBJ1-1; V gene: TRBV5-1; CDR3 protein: CASSPGAGNTEAFF; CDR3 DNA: TGCGCCAGCAGCCCAGGGGCGGGGAACACTGAAGCTTTCTTT
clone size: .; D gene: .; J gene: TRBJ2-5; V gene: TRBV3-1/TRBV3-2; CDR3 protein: CASSQDRDTSAEGETQYF; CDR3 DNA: TGTGCCAGCAGCCAAGATAGGGACACCTCTGCTGAAGGGGAGACCCAGTACTTC
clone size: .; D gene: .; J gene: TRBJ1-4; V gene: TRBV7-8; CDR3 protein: CASSPRYGGTDEKLFF; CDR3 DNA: TGTGCCAGCAGCCCTCGCTACGGGGGGACGGATGAAAAACTGTTTTTT
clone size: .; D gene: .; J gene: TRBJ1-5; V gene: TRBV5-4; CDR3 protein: CASSPDRNQPQHF; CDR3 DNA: TGTGCCAGCAGCCCTGACAGAAATCAGCCCCAGCATTTT
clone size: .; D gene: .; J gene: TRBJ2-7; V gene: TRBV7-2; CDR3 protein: CASSLAEYAYEQYF; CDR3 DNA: TGTGCCAGCAGCTTAGCGGAGTACGCCTACGAGCAGTACTTC
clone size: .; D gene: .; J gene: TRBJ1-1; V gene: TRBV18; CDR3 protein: CASSSRQDTEAFF; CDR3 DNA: TGTGCCAGCTCCTCGAGACAGGACACTGAAGCTTTCTTT
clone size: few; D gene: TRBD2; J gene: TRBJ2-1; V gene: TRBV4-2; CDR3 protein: CASSQREIDNEQFF; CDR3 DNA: TGTGCCAGCAGCCAGCGGGAGATTGACAATGAGCAGTTCTTC
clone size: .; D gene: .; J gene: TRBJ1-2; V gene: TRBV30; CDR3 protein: CAWSSSNYGYTF; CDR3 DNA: TGTGCCTGGAGTAGCTCTAACTATGGCTACACCTTC
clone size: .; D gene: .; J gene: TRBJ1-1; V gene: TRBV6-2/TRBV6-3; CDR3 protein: CASSYFGQIGEAFF; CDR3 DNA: TGTGCCAGCAGTTATTTCGGACAAATCGGTGAAGCTTTCTTT
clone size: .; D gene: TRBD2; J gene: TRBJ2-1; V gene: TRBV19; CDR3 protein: CASSIQTSGNNEQFF; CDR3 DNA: TGTGCCAGTAGTATCCAGACTAGCGGTAACAATGAGCAGTTCTTC
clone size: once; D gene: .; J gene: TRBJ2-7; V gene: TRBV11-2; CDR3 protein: CASSTVGGLYEQYF; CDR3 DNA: TGTGCCAGCAGCACAGTGGGAGGTCTATACGAGCAGTACTTC
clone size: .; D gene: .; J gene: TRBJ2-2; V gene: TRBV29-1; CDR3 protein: CSVGPNTGELFF; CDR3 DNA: TGCAGCGTTGGCCCCAACACCGGGGAGCTGTTTTTT
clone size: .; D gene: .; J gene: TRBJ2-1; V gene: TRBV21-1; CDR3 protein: CASSAYRGNEQFF; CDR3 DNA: TGTGCCAGCAGCGCCTATCGGGGCAATGAGCAGTTCTTC